These 5 T cell receptor beta chains came from one sample sequenced in a study of blood T cell repertoires in COVID-19. TCRdb's table, derived via immunoSEQ multiplex PCR, lists solely in-frame clones and lacks some. The sample has 150,000 to 200,000 clones, 80% seen once. Sample: PBMCs or T cells enriched from blood (not recorded which). The receptor source for this set is a man aged 40-50 years who had recovered from COVID-19.

The chain couples TRBV19 to TRBJ2-2, with TRBD2 as a possible D gene (6 bases). The germline gives CDR1 LNHDA, CDR2 SQIVND (reference sequence). Trimming removed 1 base at V and 4 bases at J, with 10 bases between. The CDR3 runs to 15 residues. DNA for the CDR3: TGTGCCAGTAGTATAGCGGCGGGGTCCACCGGGGAGCTGTTTTTT. This sequence encodes CASSIAAGSTGELFF.

The CDR3 here is CASSHQVDRGGQPQHF. CDR3 nucleotide sequence: TGTGCCAGCAGCCACCAAGTGGACAGGGGAGGGCAGCCCCAGCATTTT. The V gene is TRBV7-9, the J gene TRBJ1-5; 9 bases are a match to TRBD1. Trimming removed 5 bases from V and 7 bases from J; junction bases left unmatched: 12. The germline V gene has CDR1 SEHNR and CDR2 FQNEAQ (reference sequence). The CDR3 is 16 residues long.

V is TRBV12-3 or TRBV12-4 and J is TRBJ1-3; 7 bases are shared with TRBD1. The CDR3 totals 13 residues. Losses at the gene ends were 8 bases for V and 8 bases for J; bases not matched to a gene: 9. The CDR3 DNA reads as TGTGCCAGCCGGTTAGGGGGCAGAGACACCATATATTTT. It encodes CASRLGGRDTIYF.

In nucleotides, the CDR3 is TGTGCCAGCAGCGTACAGGGCTCGGGAGGCTACACCTTC. Its protein is CASSVQGSGGYTF. This rearrangement joins TRBV2 to TRBJ1-2; D possibly corresponds to TRBD1 (6 bases). CDR3 size: 13 residues. The V gene's germline CDR1 is SNHLY and CDR2 FYNNEI. Between the trimmed V and J ends, which lost 6 bases and 8 bases, there was a span of 16 bases.

The chain couples TRBV14 to TRBJ1-6; 10 bases fit TRBD1. This CDR3 region has 15 residues. Germline values: CDR1 SGHDN, CDR2 FVKESK. V lost 2 bases and J lost 10; bases outside the gene matches: 5. CDR3 nucleotides: TGTGCCAGCAGCCAATCGACAGGGGGCTGGTCACCCCTCCACTTT. Its translation: CASSQSTGGWSPLHF.